The TCR beta chain under discussion was sequenced for a study of shared clonotypes between healthy human individuals. The length of the CDR3 is 16 residues. The germline gives CDR1 LNHNV, CDR2 YYDKDF (reference sequence). Trimming took off 1 base at V and 2 bases at J, with 14 bases between the two ends. Sequencing used immunoSEQ multiplex PCR; TCRdb keeps in-frame clones, though not all of them. The sample shows approximately 2.5 million clones, 80% to 95% of them seen only once. The source is a man younger than 30 in good health. Some clones in this sample may be carry-over from other donors' samples. The chain has TRBV15 and TRBJ2-5, with D possibly matching TRBD1 (6 bases). Sequencing was performed on naive CD4+ T cells from PBMCs. Described subset: CD45RA+ positively selected. The CDR3 here is CATSRVGRGLQETQYF. CDR3 nucleotide sequence: TGTGCCACCAGCAGAGTGGGCAGGGGCCTACAAGAGACCCAGTACTTC. The full variable domain, its missing parts supplied by reference TRBV15 and TRBJ2-5, is DAMVIQNPRYQVTQFGKPVTLSCSQTLNHNVMYWYQQKSSQAPKLLFHYYDKDFNNEADTPDNFQSRRPNTSFCFLDIRSPGLGDTAMYLCATSRVGRGLQETQYFGPGTRLLVL.